Shown below are 27 T cell receptor beta chains from a single sample sequenced in a study of shared clonotypes between healthy human individuals. Some clones are missing from TCRdb's copy, which holds only in-frame ones; the method was immunoSEQ multiplex PCR. The table records about 470,000 clones, 79% of them present only once. Sequencing input: PBMCs. The receptor set was obtained from a woman in her 40s in good health. Some clones in this sample may be carry-over from other donors' samples.

This clone has just a few counts. This chain uses TRBV15 with TRBJ1-4; D might be TRBD1 (6 bases). V was pared by 3 bases and J by 8 bases, with 10 bases between. In germline, CDR1 is LNHNV, CDR2 YYDKDF (reference sequence). This CDR3 region has 13 residues. The CDR3 reads CATSSRGREKLFF. CDR3 DNA: TGTGCCACCAGCAGTCGGGGGCGCGAAAAACTGTTTTTT. Looking up the rest from reference TRBV15 and TRBJ1-4 gives the full variable domain: DAMVIQNPRYQVTQFGKPVTLSCSQTLNHNVMYWYQQKSSQAPKLLFHYYDKDFNNEADTPDNFQSRRPNTSFCFLDIRSPGLGDTAMYLCATSSRGREKLFFGSGTQLSVL.

The V gene is TRBV30, the J gene TRBJ2-7; D is ambiguous. This CDR3 has 13 residues. The ends were cut back, 2 bases at V and 2 bases at J, with 10 bases in the middle. Germline CDR1 and CDR2: GTSNPN and SVGIG (reference sequence). The CDR3 loop is CAWSTLYPYEQYF. The CDR3 nucleotides are TGTGCCTGGAGTACACTATACCCCTACGAGCAGTACTTC. The full variable domain, in which reference TRBV30 and TRBJ2-7 provide the parts outside the CDR3, is SQTIHQWPATLVQPVGSPLSLECTVEGTSNPNLYWYRQAAGRGLQLLFYSVGIGQISSEVPQNLSASRPQDRQFILSSKKLLLSDSGFYLCAWSTLYPYEQYFGPGTRLTVT.

The chain links TRBV11-2 to TRBJ2-1; 8 bases align to TRBD1. The CDR3 sequence is 15 residues long. Trimming at V came to 4 bases and at J to 2 bases, leaving 4 bases not matched to a gene. Germline V gives CDR1 SGHAT, CDR2 FQNNGV. The CDR3 protein is CASSSDRGAYNEQFF. CDR3 nucleotides: TGTGCCAGCAGCTCAGACAGGGGCGCCTACAATGAGCAGTTCTTC.

As regards this clone: The conserved phenylalanine or tryptophan normally closing the CDR3 is absent here, so this likely arose from a read error. This chain connects TRBV20-1 to TRBJ2-7, with a possible D match to TRBD1 (5 bases). The V and J ends lost 4 bases and 4 bases respectively, with 8 bases between them. The CDR3 runs 11 residues. Germline V gene lookup returns CDR1 DFQATT and CDR2 SNEGSKA (reference sequence). CDR3 region: CSAIRQYEQYS. The CDR3 nucleotides are TGCAGTGCTATCAGACAGTACGAGCAGTACTCC.

The chain has TRBV4-2 and TRBJ1-2; D is ambiguous. The CDR3 spans 17 residues. The germline gives CDR1 LGHNA, CDR2 YNFKEQ. The V gene lost 0 bases and the J gene lost 2 bases, with 16 bases spanning the gap. The CDR3 sequence is CASSQDIQSGINYGYTF. CDR3 DNA: TGTGCCAGCAGCCAAGATATACAGTCGGGAATAAACTATGGCTACACCTTC.

This sequence joins TRBV19 and TRBJ1-5; TRBD1 matches 9 bases. Trimming took 5 bases from V and 4 from J; bases not matched to a gene: 9. The CDR3 is 16 residues long. From germline, CDR1 is LNHDA and CDR2 SQIVND (reference sequence). CDR3 nucleotide sequence: TGTGCCAGTAGTCCACTAATAGGACAGGGGAATCAGCCCCAGCATTTT. The encoded protein is CASSPLIGQGNQPQHF. The whole variable domain, remainder taken from reference TRBV19 and TRBJ1-5, is DGGITQSPKYLFRKEGQNVTLSCEQNLNHDAMYWYRQDPGQGLRLIYYSQIVNDFQKGDIAEGYSVSREKKESFPLTVTSAQKNPTAFYLCASSPLIGQGNQPQHFGDGTRLSIL.

This chain uses TRBV28 with TRBJ2-5, with 11 bases aligning to TRBD2. V gave up 6 bases and J gave up 4 bases; unmatched junction bases: 7. Germline lookup yields CDR1 MDHEN and CDR2 SYDVKM. The CDR3 totals 15 residues. This CDR3 is CASRSPSGRRETQYF. CDR3 nucleotide sequence: TGTGCCAGCAGGTCCCCTAGCGGGAGGAGAGAGACCCAGTACTTC.

In this sample, this clone turned up a few times. The chain recombines TRBV11-2 with TRBJ2-2; perhaps D is TRBD1 or TRBD2 (5 bases each). Germline CDR1 reads SGHAT; CDR2 reads FQNNGV. V was shortened by 5 bases and J by 1 base, with 17 bases between the two germline ends. The CDR3 contains 17 residues. In DNA form, the CDR3 reads TGTGCCAGCAGCCTGAAGATGGGGGTCGGGAACACCGGGGAGCTGTTTTTT. The encoded protein is CASSLKMGVGNTGELFF.

The chain recombines TRBV7-3 with TRBJ2-1; 15 bases fit TRBD2. J lost 5 bases, V lost 2 bases, and 7 bases had no gene match. The length of the CDR3 is 18 residues. Germline V lookup: CDR1 SGHTA, CDR2 FQGTGA. Written as DNA, the CDR3 is TGTGCCAGCAGCTTAGAAGGGACTAGCGGGAGGTACCACAATGAGCAGTTCTTC. This codes for CASSLEGTSGRYHNEQFF.

The V gene is TRBV15, the J gene TRBJ2-3; D gene uncertain. Trimming left V 4 bases short and J 7 bases short, with 15 bases between. The CDR3 runs 14 residues. From germline, CDR1 is LNHNV and CDR2 YYDKDF (reference sequence). The CDR3 loop is CATSTDPRGNTQYF. The DNA for the CDR3 is TGTGCCACCAGCACGGACCCCCGTGGGAATACGCAGTATTTT.

This clone appeared a single time. The rearrangement joins TRBV9 to TRBJ2-3; 7 bases agree with TRBD2. The V gene end was trimmed by 1 base and the J gene end by 0 bases; junction bases not matched to a gene: 5. This CDR3 contains 16 residues. Germline V gene data show CDR1 as SGDLS and CDR2 as YYNGEE. The CDR3 is CASSVLADASTDTQYF. DNA for the CDR3: TGTGCCAGCAGCGTACTAGCGGACGCTAGCACAGATACGCAGTATTTT. The variable domain in full, with the rest retrieved from reference TRBV9 and TRBJ2-3, is DSGVTQTPKHLITATGQRVTLRCSPRSGDLSVYWYQQSLDQGLQFLIQYYNGEERAKGNILERFSAQQFPDLHSELNLSSLELGDSALYFCASSVLADASTDTQYFGPGTRLTVL.

The CDR3 DNA is TGTGCCAGTAGTATCGGGCCTGGACCTACGCATGAAAAACTGTTTTTT. Its translation: CASSIGPGPTHEKLFF. This chain links TRBV19 with TRBJ1-4; no definite D call. Trimming cost V 3 bases and J 6 bases, with 17 bases left between them. CDR3 length: 16 amino acids. Germline loops: CDR1 LNHDA, CDR2 SQIVND (reference sequence).

V is TRBV30 and J is TRBJ1-1; a possible D gene is TRBD1 (5 bases). Per germline, CDR1 GTSNPN and CDR2 SVGIG (reference sequence). V dropped 4 bases and J dropped 3 bases, with 15 bases sitting between them. The CDR3 has 14 amino acids. Written as DNA, the CDR3 is TGTGCCTGGACGGGGAGGGGACGGGACACTGAAGCTTTCTTT. Translation: CAWTGRGRDTEAFF.

The rearrangement links TRBV6-1 to TRBJ2-1; 11 positions match TRBD2. Germline V gene sequence: CDR1 MNHNS, CDR2 SASEGT. The junction had 5 bases not matched to a gene; V was cut back by 7 bases and J by 3 bases. This CDR3 comprises 15 residues. The CDR3 DNA is TGTGCCAGCACCCTACTAGCGGGAGACTACAATGAGCAGTTCTTC. Residues: CASTLLAGDYNEQFF.

This clone showed up just once. This rearrangement joins TRBV9 to TRBJ2-7, with D unresolved. Germline loops: CDR1 SGDLS, CDR2 YYNGEE. This CDR3 contains 14 residues. V was cut by 0 bases and J by 0 bases, with 7 bases left in between. For the CDR3, the DNA is TGTGCCAGCAGCGTAGGGGGATTCTCCTACGAGCAGTACTTC. This translates into CASSVGGFSYEQYF.

This chain uses TRBV10-1 with TRBJ1-1; D call uncertain. The germline V gene has CDR1 WNHNN and CDR2 SYGVQD (reference sequence). The CDR3 runs to 13 residues. Trimming cost V 6 bases and J 6 bases, with 14 bases left between them. DNA of the CDR3: TGCGCCAGCAGGAGTTCTAGGGATGCTGAAGCTTTCTTT. As protein: CASRSSRDAEAFF.

For this clone: The same CDR3 can be traced to other DNA sequences in this sample. The genes are TRBV7-2 and TRBJ1-3; maybe TRBD1 (6 bases). The CDR3 spans 15 residues. V lost 4 bases and J lost 0, with 10 bases in between. The germline CDR1 and CDR2 sequences are SGHTA and FQGNSA. CDR3 coding DNA: TGTGCCAGCAGCTACGACAGGTCCTCTGGAAACACCATATATTTT. It translates to CASSYDRSSGNTIYF. Full variable domain (outside the CDR3, taken from reference TRBV7-2 and TRBJ1-3): GAGVSQSPSNKVTEKGKDVELRCDPISGHTALYWYRQSLGQGLEFLIYFQGNSAPDKSGLPSDRFSAERTGGSVSTLTIQRTQQEDSAVYLCASSYDRSSGNTIYFGEGSWLTVV.

The genes are TRBV10-1 and TRBJ1-5; 7 bases agree with TRBD1. CDR1 is WNHNN, CDR2 SYGVQD, per germline (reference sequence). V gave up 5 bases and J gave up 9 bases; unmatched junction bases: 10. The CDR3 covers 14 residues. CDR3 protein: CASSNQQGKGPQHF. In DNA form, the CDR3 reads TGCGCCAGCAGTAACCAACAGGGGAAAGGGCCCCAGCATTTT.

The rearrangement joins TRBV5-1 to TRBJ2-5, with 12 bases matching TRBD2. The J call may be faulty, since TRBJ2-7 better matches the DNA end. CDR3 length: 14 residues. In germline, CDR1 is SGHRS, CDR2 YFSETQ. The CDR3 here is CASSASGREHEQYF. The CDR3 DNA reads TGCGCCAGCAGCGCTAGCGGGAGGGAACACGAGCAGTACTTC.

The rearrangement uses TRBV19 and TRBJ1-2; D gene uncertain. The CDR3 is 15 amino acids. Germline V CDR1 and CDR2: LNHDA, SQIVND (reference sequence). Trimming removed 0 bases from V and 4 bases from J, with 12 bases in between. This CDR3 reads CASSIEAGATYGYTF. The DNA for the CDR3 is TGTGCCAGTAGTATAGAGGCAGGAGCCACCTATGGCTACACCTTC.

The gene calls are TRBV2 and TRBJ1-1; D not resolved. V was cut by 4 bases and J by 0 bases, with 3 bases left in between. CDR3 length: 12 residues. Germline CDR1 SNHLY, CDR2 FYNNEI. CDR3: CASSGLNTEAFF. CDR3 DNA sequence: TGTGCCAGCAGTGGTCTGAACACTGAAGCTTTCTTT.

As to this clone: This same CDR3 is encoded by further DNA sequences in the sample. The chain combines TRBV5-1 with TRBJ2-1; 9 nucleotides align to TRBD2. V was pared by 0 bases and J by 5 bases, with 3 bases of the junction left unmatched. CDR3 length equals 15 residues. In germline, CDR1 is SGHRS, CDR2 YFSETQ. DNA for the CDR3: TGCGCCAGCAGCTTGGCCGCTAGCGGGGACAATGAGCAGTTCTTC. Translation gives CASSLAASGDNEQFF.

J is TRBJ1-1 and V is TRBV7-3; 9 bases line up with TRBD1. CDR1 is SGHTA, CDR2 FQGTGA, per germline. The CDR3 consists of 16 residues. Trimming at V came to 5 bases and at J to 3 bases, leaving 10 bases not matched to a gene. This CDR3 is CASSPTGGAEDTEAFF. The DNA for the CDR3 is TGTGCCAGCAGCCCTACAGGGGGCGCGGAGGACACTGAAGCTTTCTTT.

The chain links TRBV6-6 to TRBJ2-1; 10 positions match TRBD2. V was clipped by 1 base and J by 7 bases; unmatched bases: 1. The CDR3 length is 14 residues. From germline, CDR1 is MNHNY and CDR2 SVGAGI (reference sequence). The CDR3: CASSYWTSGNEQFF. Written as DNA, the CDR3 is TGTGCCAGCAGTTACTGGACTAGCGGTAATGAGCAGTTCTTC.

The rearrangement joins TRBV18 to TRBJ2-3; 7 bases are shared with TRBD1. After removal of 4 bases from V and 4 bases from J, the junction contained 8 bases not matched to a gene. CDR3 length: 15 residues. CDR1 is KGHSH, CDR2 LQKENI, per germline. Written as DNA, the CDR3 is TGTGCCAGCTCACAGGGGGCTTCAGCCGCAGATACGCAGTATTTT. This codes for CASSQGASAADTQYF. Full variable domain (remainder filled in from reference TRBV18 and TRBJ2-3): NAGVMQNPRHLVRRRGQEARLRCSPMKGHSHVYWYRQLPEEGLKFMVYLQKENIIDESGMPKERFSAEFPKEGPSILRIQQVVRGDSAAYFCASSQGASAADTQYFGPGTRLTVL.

In the case of this clone: A single base is all that separates this from a far larger clone, so a read error is likely. Additional DNA sequences in this sample encode the identical CDR3. The chain carries TRBV29-1 and TRBJ2-7; 8 positions agree with TRBD1. This CDR3 has 12 amino acids. With 7 bases clipped from V and 6 bases from J, the junction kept 8 bases outside the gene matches. CDR1 is SQVTM, CDR2 ANQGSEA, per germline. The CDR3 bases are TGCAGCGGGGGGACAGGCGAGCTCGAGCAGTACTTC. Translated, it gives CSGGTGELEQYF.

J is TRBJ2-1 and V is TRBV6-6; D ambiguous. Germline V gene data show CDR1 as MNHNY and CDR2 as SVGAGI (reference sequence). Trimming cost V 0 bases and J 6 bases, with 15 bases left between them. The CDR3 is 16 residues long. The CDR3 nucleotides read TGTGCCAGCAGTTACTCGAATAGCCCTAAACGCAATGAGCAGTTCTTC. Translating gives CASSYSNSPKRNEQFF.